Listed below are T cell receptor beta chains from one sample, sequenced in a study of T cells in tuberculosis. Sequencing used immunoSEQ multiplex PCR; TCRdb keeps in-frame clones, though not all of them. The sample has tens of thousands of clones, just under 97% seen once. The sequenced sample consisted of PBMCs. The receptors stem from a donor aged 10-29 years with latent tuberculosis or without tuberculosis infection. CDR3s include the opening cysteine and the closing phenylalanine or tryptophan. A D gene is named only where the DNA matches it firmly. Expanded clones get a size class; other rows say once, few or many, or leave the size out.

CDR3 | DNA | V | D | J | size
CASSSGQGKYEQYF | TGTGCCAGCAGTTCCGGACAGGGGAAATACGAGCAGTACTTC | TRBV11-2 | TRBD1 | TRBJ2-7 | once
CASILGAMNTEAFF | TGTGCCAGCATTCTGGGGGCTATGAACACTGAAGCTTTCTTT | TRBV2 | NA | TRBJ1-1 | once
CASSRGRLEEGWDEQFF | TGCGCCAGCAGCCGAGGGAGACTGGAGGAGGGTTGGGATGAGCAGTTCTTC | TRBV4-3 | NA | TRBJ2-1 | NA
CASSPDRQGNTIYF | TGTGCCAGCTCACCCGACAGGCAGGGAAACACCATATATTTT | TRBV18 | NA | TRBJ1-3 | NA
CASSWGRGSGNTIYF | TGTGCCAGCAGCTGGGGTAGGGGCTCTGGAAACACCATATATTTT | TRBV5-6 | NA | TRBJ1-3 | NA
CASSGTGSGELFF | TGTGCCAGCAGCGGGACAGGGTCCGGGGAGCTGTTTTTT | TRBV9 | TRBD1 | TRBJ2-2 | once
CATSVDRGHLNEQYF | TGTGCCACCAGCGTTGACAGGGGGCATCTTAACGAGCAGTACTTC | TRBV15 | TRBD1 | TRBJ2-7 | NA
CATSGPSGGQQYF | TGTGCCACCAGTGGTCCTAGCGGGGGACAACAGTACTTC | TRBV15 | TRBD2 | TRBJ2-4 | once
CASSDYETPGYEQYF | TGCGCCAGCAGTGATTACGAGACGCCAGGCTACGAGCAGTACTTC | TRBV10-1 | NA | TRBJ2-7 | NA
CASSQAPPGTRSTEAFF | TGCGCCAGCAGCCAAGCCCCGCCCGGAACCCGGAGTACTGAAGCTTTCTTT | TRBV4-1 | NA | TRBJ1-1 | few
CASSHGQGDGLAKSYEQYF | TGCGCCAGCAGCCATGGACAGGGGGATGGCCTAGCGAAATCCTACGAGCAGTACTTC | TRBV4-1 | TRBD1 | TRBJ2-7 | NA
CASSTPFEGAQIGNTIYF | TGTGCCAGCAGCACACCTTTCGAGGGGGCGCAAATTGGAAACACCATATATTTT | TRBV7-2 | TRBD1 | TRBJ1-3 | NA
CASSSWRNRGRVTEAFF | TGTGCCAGTAGTTCGTGGCGAAATAGGGGGCGCGTCACTGAAGCTTTCTTT | TRBV19 | TRBD1 | TRBJ1-1 | NA
CAWSIGGGTEAFF | TGTGCCTGGAGTATCGGGGGGGGCACTGAAGCTTTCTTT | TRBV30 | NA | TRBJ1-1 | NA
CASSDSNTRQGPYGYTF | TGTGCCAGCAGTGACTCCAATACCCGACAGGGACCCTATGGCTACACCTTC | TRBV6-4 | TRBD1 | TRBJ1-2 | NA
CASRRTGDSNQPQHF | TGTGCCAGCAGACGGACAGGTGACAGCAATCAGCCCCAGCATTTT | TRBV28 | TRBD1 | TRBJ1-5 | NA
CASSVGHISTEAFF | TGTGCCAGCAGTGTAGGACACATAAGCACTGAAGCTTTCTTT | TRBV2 | NA | TRBJ1-1 | NA
CASSRWTSPRNYGYTF | TGTGCCAGCAGCCGTTGGACAAGTCCTAGGAACTATGGCTACACCTTC | TRBV5-6 | NA | TRBJ1-2 | NA
CASGRTGSRETQYF | TGTGCCAGCGGAAGAACAGGGTCCCGAGAGACCCAGTACTTC | TRBV25-1 | NA | TRBJ2-5 | once
CASSLRTNSYEQYF | TGTGCCAGTAGTCTCAGGACTAACTCCTACGAGCAGTACTTC | TRBV19 | NA | TRBJ2-7 | once
CASSTWTEGEQYF | TGTGCCAGTAGTACCTGGACAGAGGGCGAGCAGTACTTC | TRBV19 | NA | TRBJ2-7 | NA
CATSWGGHSEAFF | TGTGCCACCAGCTGGGGGGGACACTCTGAAGCTTTCTTT | TRBV15 | NA | TRBJ1-1 | NA
CATVDNTEAFF | TGTGCCACCGTAGATAACACTGAAGCTTTCTTT | TRBV19 | NA | TRBJ1-1 | NA
CASSYFLKDRIYGYTF | TGTGCCAGCAGTTACTTTTTAAAGGACAGGATCTATGGCTACACCTTC | TRBV6-6 | TRBD1 | TRBJ1-2 | NA
CASSLGAGGYEQYF | TGTGCCAGCAGTTTAGGGGCCGGGGGCTACGAGCAGTACTTC | TRBV27 | NA | TRBJ2-7 | NA
CASSSRETPLHF | TGTGCCAGCAGCAGCAGGGAAACACCCCTCCACTTT | TRBV21-1 | NA | TRBJ1-6 | NA
CASSQGFAYEQYF | TGTGCCAGCAGCCAGGGGTTCGCCTACGAGCAGTACTTC | TRBV7-2 | NA | TRBJ2-7 | NA
CASSPEGVMTGNTIYF | TGTGCCAGCTCACCAGAGGGAGTGATGACTGGAAACACCATATATTTT | TRBV18 | NA | TRBJ1-3 | NA
CASGQGRSGANVLTF | TGTGCCAGTGGACAGGGTCGCTCTGGGGCCAACGTCCTGACTTTC | TRBV19 | TRBD1 | TRBJ2-6 | NA
CASSSQGQGHQPQHF | TGTGCCAGCTCATCCCAGGGACAGGGACATCAGCCCCAGCATTTT | TRBV18 | TRBD1 | TRBJ1-5 | NA
CASSVIPSGTGELFF | TGTGCCAGCAGCGTAATCCCAAGCGGCACCGGGGAGCTGTTTTTT | TRBV9 | NA | TRBJ2-2 | NA
CAWSRVGTDTQYF | TGTGCCTGGAGCAGGGTTGGCACAGATACGCAGTATTTT | TRBV30 | NA | TRBJ2-3 | NA
CASSPSPQPGWAKNIQYF | TGTGCCAGCAGCCCCTCGCCCCAGCCGGGATGGGCCAAAAACATTCAGTACTTC | TRBV7-2 | NA | TRBJ2-4 | NA
CASSQERGGQETQYF | TGTGCCAGCAGCCAAGAGCGAGGGGGACAAGAGACCCAGTACTTC | TRBV4-2 | NA | TRBJ2-5 | NA
CASSEKLAGGPPFF | TGTGCCAGCAGTGAGAAGCTAGCGGGGGGGCCGCCGTTCTTC | TRBV2 | TRBD2 | TRBJ2-1 | NA
CASSPVLQGSDAQYF | TGTGCCAGCAGCCCCGTCTTGCAGGGGTCGGACGCGCAGTACTTC | TRBV7-8 | NA | TRBJ2-7 | once
CARSLGAKAEAFF | TGTGCCAGAAGCTTGGGGGCGAAAGCTGAAGCTTTCTTT | TRBV5-3 | NA | TRBJ1-1 | NA
CASTGGGSTDTQYF | TGTGCCAGCACCGGGGGGGGAAGCACAGATACGCAGTATTTT | TRBV25-1 | TRBD2 | TRBJ2-3 | NA
CASSLEGGSYNEQFF | TGCGCCAGCAGCTTGGAAGGCGGGAGCTACAATGAGCAGTTCTTC | TRBV5-1 | TRBD2 | TRBJ2-1 | once
CASSYSRQGSNEQFF | TGTGCCAGCAGTTACTCGAGACAGGGATCCAATGAGCAGTTCTTC | TRBV6-5 | TRBD1 | TRBJ2-1 | once
CASSSTGTAKDGYTF | TGTGCCAGCAGTAGCACCGGGACAGCGAAGGATGGCTACACCTTC | TRBV6-5 | TRBD1 | TRBJ1-2 | NA